Following are 5 T cell receptor beta chains from one sample sequenced in a study of CD8 T cells in acute hepatitis C reinfection. Assay used: immunoSEQ multiplex PCR; TCRdb lists only in-frame clones, some missing. The sample consists of under 1,500 clones, approximately 50% of them appearing once. Time point specified: acute HCV infection, within 168 days of estimated infection date. Sequencing of hepatitis C virus-specific cells was done ex vivo rather than after in vitro expansion. General study findings and limits: Preferential TRBV04 and TRBV06 usage appeared in all groups and was not explained by the naive pool.

Sequenced material: HCV NS3-1073 tetramer-sorted CD8+ T cells from PBMCs, taken during acute infection. The receptors derive from a woman between 18 and 29 years old who spontaneously cleared hepatitis C infection.

By share, this clone ranks as large. V and J are TRBV7-2 and TRBJ2-5; TRBD2 aligns across 12 bases. V dropped 4 bases and J dropped 0; count of bases not matched to a gene: 6. The CDR3 consists of 17 residues. The V gene's germline CDR1 is SGHTA and CDR2 FQGNSA. Here the CDR3 DNA reads TGTGCCAGCAGCTCCATAACTAGCGGGGGGTACCAAGAGACCCAGTACTTC. Its protein product is CASSSITSGGYQETQYF.

This clone was recorded a few times. This chain uses TRBV14 with TRBJ2-7; no clear D. V dropped 0 bases and J dropped 7 bases, with 13 bases sitting between them. In germline, CDR1 is SGHDN, CDR2 FVKESK. This CDR3 comprises 14 residues. This CDR3 is CASSQEVDLREQYF. Here the CDR3 DNA reads TGTGCCAGCAGCCAAGAAGTGGACCTACGGGAGCAGTACTTC.

This clone has just a few counts. The genes are TRBV4-2 and TRBJ2-7; D unresolved. There are 16 residues in the CDR3. Trimming removed 0 bases from V and 3 bases from J, with 15 bases in between. The germline gives CDR1 LGHNA, CDR2 YNFKEQ. The CDR3 region is CASSQEVTSSNYEQYF. DNA for the CDR3: TGTGCCAGCAGCCAAGAAGTGACGTCTTCGAACTACGAGCAGTACTTC.

This chain links TRBV14 with TRBJ1-4, with TRBD1 as a possible D gene (6 bases). The germline V and J ends were trimmed by 5 bases and 8 bases, with 15 bases remaining between them. This CDR3 spans 14 amino acids. Germline V lookup: CDR1 SGHDN, CDR2 FVKESK. This CDR3 is CASSSTGREEKLFF. In nucleotides, the CDR3 is TGTGCCAGCAGCTCCACAGGGAGGGAAGAAAAACTGTTTTTT.

The chain recombines TRBV6-5 with TRBJ1-1; D is undetermined. Germline V gene lookup returns CDR1 MNHEY and CDR2 SVGAGI. The CDR3 runs 10 residues. Trimming left V 8 bases short and J 4 bases short, with 5 bases between. The CDR3 DNA reads as TGTGCCAGCTGGGCCACTGAAGCTTTCTTT. Translating it yields CASWATEAFF.